This T cell receptor beta chain is from a study of T cell changes during pregnancy in multiple sclerosis (dated 2019 in TCRdb). A note on the overall study: Changes in the T cell repertoire over the course of pregnancy were examined in this study in women with multiple sclerosis.

About this clone: The antigen it binds to is not known. No base qualities exist here, and no much larger clone lies one base off it.

To prepare the library, the immunoSEQ multiplex PCR assay was applied. TCRdb holds this immuneACCESS table with in-frame rearrangements only. Some clones are missing; in checked studies, unresolved V genes explain under half, and the rest has no known cause. Within this sample are nearly 110,000 clones, with 91% of them counted one time only. In total, the top ten clones hold about 1.5% of the sample. The sample was peripheral blood, taken before pregnancy. The sequence was obtained from a female donor with multiple sclerosis, enrolled in a pregnancy study.

The nucleotide sequence reads as follows: TGTGCCAGTTCACGGGGGACAGGGGTCCGGAATCAGCCCCAGCATTTT. Protein translation: CASSRGTGVRNQPQHF. The chain links TRBV19 with TRBJ1-5; 10 nucleotides in the junction match TRBD1. Compared with germline, V lacks 8 bases and J lacks 4 bases; bases without a gene match: 11. The germline V gene (reference sequence) specifies LNHDA as CDR1 and SQIVND as CDR2. Inclusive of the bounding cysteine and phenylalanine, the CDR3 is 16 residues long. Of the read, only the CDR3 DNA is kept; its 48 bases are in frame from base 1.